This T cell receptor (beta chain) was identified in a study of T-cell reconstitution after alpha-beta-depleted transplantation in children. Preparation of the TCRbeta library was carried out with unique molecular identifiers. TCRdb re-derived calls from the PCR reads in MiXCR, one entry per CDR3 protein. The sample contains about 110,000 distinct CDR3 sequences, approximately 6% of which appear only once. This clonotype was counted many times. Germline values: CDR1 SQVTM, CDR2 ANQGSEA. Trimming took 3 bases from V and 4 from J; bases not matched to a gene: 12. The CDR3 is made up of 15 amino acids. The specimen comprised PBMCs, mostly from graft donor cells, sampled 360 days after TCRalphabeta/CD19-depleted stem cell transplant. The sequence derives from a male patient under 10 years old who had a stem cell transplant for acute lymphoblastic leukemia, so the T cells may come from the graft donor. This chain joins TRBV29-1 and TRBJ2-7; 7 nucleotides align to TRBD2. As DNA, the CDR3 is TGCAGCGTTGATGGTCTTGGGGGGAGGGGATACGAGCAGTACTTC. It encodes CSVDGLGGRGYEQYF.